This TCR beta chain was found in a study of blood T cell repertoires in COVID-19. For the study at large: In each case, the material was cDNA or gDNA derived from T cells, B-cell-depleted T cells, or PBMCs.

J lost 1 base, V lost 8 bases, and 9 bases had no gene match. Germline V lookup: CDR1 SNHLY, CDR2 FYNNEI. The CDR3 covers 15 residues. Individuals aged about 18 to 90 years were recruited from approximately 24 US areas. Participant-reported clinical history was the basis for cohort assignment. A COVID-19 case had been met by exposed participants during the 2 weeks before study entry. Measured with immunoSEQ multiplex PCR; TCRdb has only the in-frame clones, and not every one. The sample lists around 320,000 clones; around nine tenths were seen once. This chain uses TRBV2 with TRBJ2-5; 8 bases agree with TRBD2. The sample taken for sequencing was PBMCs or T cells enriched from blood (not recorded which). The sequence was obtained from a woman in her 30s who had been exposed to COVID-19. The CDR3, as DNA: TGTGCCAGCGGAATAGCGGGGTTTATCCAAGAGACCCAGTACTTC. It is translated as CASGIAGFIQETQYF.